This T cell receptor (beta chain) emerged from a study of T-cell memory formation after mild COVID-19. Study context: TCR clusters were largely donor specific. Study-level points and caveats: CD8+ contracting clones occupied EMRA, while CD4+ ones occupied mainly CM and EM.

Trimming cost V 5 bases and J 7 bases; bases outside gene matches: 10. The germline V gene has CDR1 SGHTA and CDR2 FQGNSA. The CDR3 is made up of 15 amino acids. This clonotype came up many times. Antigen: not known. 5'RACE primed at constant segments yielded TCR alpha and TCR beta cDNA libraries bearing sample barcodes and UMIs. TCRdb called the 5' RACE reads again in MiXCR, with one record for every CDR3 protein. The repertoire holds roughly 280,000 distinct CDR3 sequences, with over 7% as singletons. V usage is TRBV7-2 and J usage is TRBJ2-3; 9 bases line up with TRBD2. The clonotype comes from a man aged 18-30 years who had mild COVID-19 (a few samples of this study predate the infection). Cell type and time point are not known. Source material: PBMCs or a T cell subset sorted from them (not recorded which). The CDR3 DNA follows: TGTGCCAGCAGCGATCCGGGACTAGCAATGAATACGCAGTATTTT. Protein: CASSDPGLAMNTQYF. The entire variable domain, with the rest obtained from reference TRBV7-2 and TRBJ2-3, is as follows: GAGVSQSPSNKVTEKGKDVELRCDPISGHTALYWYRQSLGQGLEFLIYFQGNSAPDKSGLPSDRFSAERTGGSVSTLTIQRTQQEDSAVYLCASSDPGLAMNTQYFGPGTRLTVL.